The rows below give T cell receptor beta chains drawn from one sample of a study of cytomegalovirus exposure and HLA in healthy donors. Profiled with immunoSEQ multiplex PCR; TCRdb holds only in-frame clones, not every one. The sample has about 150,000 clones, roughly 82% seen once. The material sequenced was PBMCs. Source of these receptors: a woman aged 45-65 years in good health and CMV-seropositive. CDR3s leave out the opening cysteine and the closing phenylalanine or tryptophan. A clone size is listed for some rows: how often the clone was seen (once, few, many), or a class if it is expanded.

j_call clone_size v_call cdr3_aa
TRBJ1-1 - TRBV7-9 ASSLLSFGMGGHTEAF
TRBJ2-3 - TRBV9 ASSVDVGGSRPDTQY
TRBJ2-3 - TRBV5-6 ASSPGTGSQY
TRBJ1-1 - TRBV5-5 ASSLDRAHAEAF
TRBJ2-1 - TRBV7-9 ASSLVGDEQF
TRBJ2-7 - TRBV2 ASSVGAEQY
TRBJ2-1 - TRBV5-1 ASSSYSGGRNEQF
TRBJ1-5 - TRBV11-2 ASSLGDEGNQPQH
TRBJ2-6 - TRBV6-1 ASSLTGTGANVLT
TRBJ1-1 - TRBV7-9 ASSYTGKGGFTEAF
TRBJ1-1 - TRBV4-1 ASSQGQTGGIVEAF
TRBJ2-1 - TRBV12-5 ASGLLVEQF
TRBJ2-1 - TRBV5-6 ASSLRGGGTYNEQF
TRBJ2-2 once TRBV7-2 ASSLGGGIWELF
TRBJ2-5 - TRBV9 ASGRGPVRETQY
TRBJ2-7 - TRBV14 ASSQGTGWSGEQY
TRBJ1-4 - TRBV2 ASKGQGANEKLF
TRBJ2-3 - TRBV2 ASRQGGTDTQY
TRBJ2-7 - TRBV29-1 SVEIRGTAPRYEQY
TRBJ2-4 - TRBV2 ASSEFAGVNIQY
TRBJ2-7 - TRBV30 AWGLAGNEQY
TRBJ1-1 - TRBV27 ASSLSRGLNTEAF